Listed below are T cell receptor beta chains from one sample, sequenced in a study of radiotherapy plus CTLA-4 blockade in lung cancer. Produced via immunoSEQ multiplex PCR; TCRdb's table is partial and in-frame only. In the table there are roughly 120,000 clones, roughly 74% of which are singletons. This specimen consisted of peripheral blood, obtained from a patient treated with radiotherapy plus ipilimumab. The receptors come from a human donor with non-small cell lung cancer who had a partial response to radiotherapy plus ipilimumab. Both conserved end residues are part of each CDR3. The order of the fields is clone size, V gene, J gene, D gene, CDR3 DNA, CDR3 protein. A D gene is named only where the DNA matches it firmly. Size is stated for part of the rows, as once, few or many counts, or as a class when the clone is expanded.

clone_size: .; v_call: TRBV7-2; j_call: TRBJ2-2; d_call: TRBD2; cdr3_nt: TGTGCCAGCAGCGCCAGCGGGAGGCCCTTCACCGGGGAGCTGTTTTTT; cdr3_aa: CASSASGRPFTGELFF
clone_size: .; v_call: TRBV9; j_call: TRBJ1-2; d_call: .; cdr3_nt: TGTGCCAGCAGCCTTCGGGGGGGGCCGTTGGATGGCTACACCTTC; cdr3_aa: CASSLRGGPLDGYTF
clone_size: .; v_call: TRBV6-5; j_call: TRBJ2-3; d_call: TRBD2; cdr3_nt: TGTGCCAGCAGCCGTCGGGGGGGCACAGATACGCAGTATTTT; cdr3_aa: CASSRRGGTDTQYF
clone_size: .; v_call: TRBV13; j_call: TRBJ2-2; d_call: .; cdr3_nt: TGTGCCAGCAGCATCCCCAGGGAGAACACCGGGGAGCTGTTTTTT; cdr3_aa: CASSIPRENTGELFF
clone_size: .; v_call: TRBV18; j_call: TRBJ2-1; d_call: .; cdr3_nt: TGTGCCAGCTCACCAACTACTGACAGTAGGTTCAATGAGCAGTTCTTC; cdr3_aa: CASSPTTDSRFNEQFF
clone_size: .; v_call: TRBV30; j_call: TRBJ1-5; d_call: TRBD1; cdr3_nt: TGTGCCTGGAGTGTACTGGGGACAGCCTTCAATCAGCCCCAGCATTTT; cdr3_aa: CAWSVLGTAFNQPQHF
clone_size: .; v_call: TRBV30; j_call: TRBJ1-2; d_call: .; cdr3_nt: TGTGCCTGGAGTACCTGGGGGGGAGACAGCGCCTATGGCTACACCTTC; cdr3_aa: CAWSTWGGDSAYGYTF
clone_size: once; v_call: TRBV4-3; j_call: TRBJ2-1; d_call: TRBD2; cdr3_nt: TGCGCCAGCAGCCAAGATCTGGCGGGAGTCAGGAATGAGCAGTTCTTC; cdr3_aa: CASSQDLAGVRNEQFF
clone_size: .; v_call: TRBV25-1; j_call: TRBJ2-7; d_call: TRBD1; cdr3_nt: TGTGCCACAGGGGGGACAGGTTCTAGGGAGCAGTACTTC; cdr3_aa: CATGGTGSREQYF
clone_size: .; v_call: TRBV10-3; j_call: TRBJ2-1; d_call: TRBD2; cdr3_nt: TGTGCCATCAGTGCCGTAGCGGGAGAGGCGGCCAATGAGCAGTTCTTC; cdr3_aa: CAISAVAGEAANEQFF
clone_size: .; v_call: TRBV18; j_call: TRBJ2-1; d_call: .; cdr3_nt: TGTGCCAGCTCACCACGTTTGGGGCCCGGAATGAGGAATGAGCAGTTCTTC; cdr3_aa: CASSPRLGPGMRNEQFF
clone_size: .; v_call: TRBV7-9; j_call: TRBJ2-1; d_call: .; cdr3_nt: TGTGCCAGCTTTGCGAGTTTCCCCGCCAACGAGCAGTTCTTC; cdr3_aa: CASFASFPANEQFF
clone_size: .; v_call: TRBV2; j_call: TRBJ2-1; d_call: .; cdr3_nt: TGTGCCAGCAGTGAATTAGAGGGCAATGAGCAGTTCTTC; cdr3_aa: CASSELEGNEQFF
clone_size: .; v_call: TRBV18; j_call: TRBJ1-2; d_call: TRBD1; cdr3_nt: TGTGCCAGCTCAGTCGACAGGGATGATGGCTACACCTTC; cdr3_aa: CASSVDRDDGYTF
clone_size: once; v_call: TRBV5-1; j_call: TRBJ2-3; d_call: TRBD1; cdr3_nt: TGCGCCAGCAGCCCCCCGACAGGGGACACAGATACGCAGTATTTT; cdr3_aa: CASSPPTGDTDTQYF
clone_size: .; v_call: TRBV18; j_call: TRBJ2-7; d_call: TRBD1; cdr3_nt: TGTGCCAGCTCACCATTGGCAGGGGGTTACGAGCAGTACTTC; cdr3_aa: CASSPLAGGYEQYF
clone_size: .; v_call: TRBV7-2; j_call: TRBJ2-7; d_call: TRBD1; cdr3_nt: TGTGCCAGCAGCTACGACAGGGGATCCTACGAGCAGTACTTC; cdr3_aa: CASSYDRGSYEQYF
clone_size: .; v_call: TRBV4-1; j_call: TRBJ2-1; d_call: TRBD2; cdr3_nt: TGCGCCAGCAGCCAAATCCCCGGGGAGGGGTACCATGAGCAGTTCTTC; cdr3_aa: CASSQIPGEGYHEQFF
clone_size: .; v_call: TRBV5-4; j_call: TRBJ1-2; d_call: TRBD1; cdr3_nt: TGTGCCAGCAGTTTTGACAGGGGGCAACTCTATGGCTACACCTTC; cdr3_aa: CASSFDRGQLYGYTF
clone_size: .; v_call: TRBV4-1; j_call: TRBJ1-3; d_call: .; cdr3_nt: TGCGCCAGCAGCCAATTTCCGGACATTGGAAACACCATATATTTT; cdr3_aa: CASSQFPDIGNTIYF
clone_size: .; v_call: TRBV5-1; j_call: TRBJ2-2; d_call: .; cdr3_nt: TGCGCCAGCAGCTTGGCCGGAGGGATCGGCGCCGGGGAGCTGTTTTTT; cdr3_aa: CASSLAGGIGAGELFF
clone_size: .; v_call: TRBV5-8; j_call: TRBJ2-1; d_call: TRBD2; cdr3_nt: TGTGCCAGCAGATTCCCGGTGGTAGCGGGAGGACCAGGGGGTGAGCAGTTCTTC; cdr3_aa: CASRFPVVAGGPGGEQFF
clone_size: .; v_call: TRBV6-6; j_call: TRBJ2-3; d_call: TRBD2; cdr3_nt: TGTGCCAGCAGTTCCTACGGGGTAGCGGGAGTTGTCGCGTATTTT; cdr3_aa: CASSSYGVAGVVAYF
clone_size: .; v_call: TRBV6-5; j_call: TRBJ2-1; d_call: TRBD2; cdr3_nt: TGTGCCAGCGGACACCCTAAGGGCGGGAGTCATGAGCAGTTCTTC; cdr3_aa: CASGHPKGGSHEQFF
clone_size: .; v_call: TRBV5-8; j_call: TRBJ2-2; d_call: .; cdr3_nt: TGTGCCAGCAGCTCCTTGACAGACCCCGGGGAGCTGTTTTTT; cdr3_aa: CASSSLTDPGELFF
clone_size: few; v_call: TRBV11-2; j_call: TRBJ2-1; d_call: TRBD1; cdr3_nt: TGTGCCAGCAGCTTTGGACAGGGGGTAGACAATGAGCAGTTCTTC; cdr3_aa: CASSFGQGVDNEQFF
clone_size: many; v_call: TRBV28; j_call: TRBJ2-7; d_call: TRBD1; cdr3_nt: TGTGCCAGCACCCTTAGGACAGGGGTCGGCGAGCAGTACTTC; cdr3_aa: CASTLRTGVGEQYF
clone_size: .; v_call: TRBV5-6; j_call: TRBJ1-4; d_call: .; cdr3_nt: TGTGCCAGCTCCGCGGGTATGGGCGAAAAACTGTTTTTT; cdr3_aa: CASSAGMGEKLFF
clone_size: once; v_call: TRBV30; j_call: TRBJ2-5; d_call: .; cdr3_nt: TGTGCCTGGAGTCAACGTTGGTATATCAGGGCCCAAGAGACCCAGTACTTC; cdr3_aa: CAWSQRWYIRAQETQYF
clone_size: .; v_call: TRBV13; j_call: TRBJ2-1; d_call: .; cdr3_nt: TGTGCCAGCAGCTTATCGCGAATGATAACCGGGGCCTACAATGAGCAGTTCTTC; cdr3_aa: CASSLSRMITGAYNEQFF
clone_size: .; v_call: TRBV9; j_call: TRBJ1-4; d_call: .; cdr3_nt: TGTGCCAGCAGCCTCGGGGTGTTTAATGAAAAACTGTTTTTT; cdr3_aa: CASSLGVFNEKLFF
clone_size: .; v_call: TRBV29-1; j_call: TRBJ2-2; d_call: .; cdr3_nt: TGCAGCGTGGATAGGGGAAACACCGGGGAGCTGTTTTTT; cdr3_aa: CSVDRGNTGELFF
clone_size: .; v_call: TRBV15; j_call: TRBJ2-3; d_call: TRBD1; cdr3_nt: TGTGCCACCAGCAGAATGACAGGGGGCGCCGGCACAGATACGCAGTATTTT; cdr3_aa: CATSRMTGGAGTDTQYF